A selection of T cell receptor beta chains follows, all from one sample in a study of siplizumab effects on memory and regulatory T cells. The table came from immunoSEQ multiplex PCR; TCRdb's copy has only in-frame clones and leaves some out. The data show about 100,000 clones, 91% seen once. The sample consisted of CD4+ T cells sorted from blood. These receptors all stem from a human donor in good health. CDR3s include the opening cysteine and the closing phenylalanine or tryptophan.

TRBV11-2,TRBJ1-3,CASSLDPTGNTIYF
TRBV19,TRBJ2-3,CASSIDRTDTQYF
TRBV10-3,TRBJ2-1,CAISAVLAGDSSYNEQFF
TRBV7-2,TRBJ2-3,CASSLGLALPLDTQYF
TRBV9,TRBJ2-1,CASSVGTSGHEQFF
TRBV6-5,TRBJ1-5,CASSQGSQPQHF
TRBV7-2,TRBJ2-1,CASTSRDRGSNEQFF
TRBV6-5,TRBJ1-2,CASSRTNYGYTF
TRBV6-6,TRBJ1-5,CASSGDRGSNQPQHF
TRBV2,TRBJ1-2,CASVLGEVGYTF
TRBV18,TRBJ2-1,CASSPGGGRFNEQFF
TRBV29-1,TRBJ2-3,CSASGGLGSTDTQYF
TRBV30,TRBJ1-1,CAWNRDTEAFF
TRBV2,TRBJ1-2,CASSSDSRWYGYTF
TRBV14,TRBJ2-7,CASSQVGYEQYF
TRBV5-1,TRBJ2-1,CASSPLAGGYNEQFF
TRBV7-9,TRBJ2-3,CASSLYEDTDTQYF
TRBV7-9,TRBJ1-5,CASSGRDQPQHF
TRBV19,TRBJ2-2,CASIPQAPVSGELFF
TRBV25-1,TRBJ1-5,CASSTGQGQPQHF
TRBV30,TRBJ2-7,CAWSLGLAGVYSYEQYF
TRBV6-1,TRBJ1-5,CASSETGVGQPQHF
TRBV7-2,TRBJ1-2,CASSLDPRAGTVNYGYTF
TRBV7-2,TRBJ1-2,CASRPGGAYGYTF
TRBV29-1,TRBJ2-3,CSVRQGTPDTQYF
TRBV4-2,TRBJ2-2,CASSQVLGQGPNTGELFF
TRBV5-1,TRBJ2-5,CASSFSGGRETQYF
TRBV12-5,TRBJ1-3,CASGRGGSGNTIYF
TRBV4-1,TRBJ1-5,CASSQDLGNQPQHF
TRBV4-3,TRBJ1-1,CASSQATSTEWAFF
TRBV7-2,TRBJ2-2,CASILQGTVYAGELFF
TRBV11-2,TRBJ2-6,CASSWVSLGAGANVLTF
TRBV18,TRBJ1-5,CASSPREGGGNQPQHF
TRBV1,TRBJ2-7,CTSSQDQYRWAFYEQYF
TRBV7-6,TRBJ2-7,CASSLVGQGLDEQYF
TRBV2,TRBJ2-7,CASSEYRGSGEQYF
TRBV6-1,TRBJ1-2,CASPSVSGASYGYTF